The 19 T cell receptor beta chains below all came from one sample that was sequenced in a study of early stage breast cancer tumors. Libraries were prepared by immunoSEQ multiplex PCR; TCRdb keeps only in-frame clonotypes and omits some of them. The top ten hold 9.9% of the sample, which has some 25,000 clones, approximately 67% seen once. Source material: breast tumor tissue. These TCRs come from a person in their sixties with breast cancer.

The V gene is TRBV2, the J gene TRBJ2-2, with TRBD2 matching over 14 bases. This CDR3 spans 15 amino acids. Germline V CDR1 and CDR2: SNHLY, FYNNEI. The trim removed 6 bases at V and 6 bases at J, leaving 3 bases unmatched. The CDR3 bases are TGTGCCAGCAGGGGACTAGCGGGAGAGTCCGGGGAGCTGTTTTTT. Protein sequence: CASRGLAGESGELFF.

The chain carries TRBV19 and TRBJ2-5; TRBD1 matches 8 bases. With V trimmed by 4 bases and J by 4 bases, 5 bases remained unmatched. CDR3 size: 14 residues. CDR1 and CDR2 from the germline V gene are LNHDA and SQIVND (reference sequence). CDR3 region: CASSRQGALETQYF. The CDR3 nucleotides read TGTGCCAGTAGTAGGCAGGGGGCCTTAGAGACCCAGTACTTC.

V is TRBV19 and J is TRBJ1-5; 8 bases are shared with TRBD1. In germline, CDR1 is LNHDA, CDR2 SQIVND (reference sequence). The CDR3 is 13 amino acids. Germline trimming cut 5 bases from V and 6 bases from J; bases unmatched to any gene: 3. The CDR3 protein is CASSGTGGQPQHF. Written as DNA, the CDR3 is TGTGCCAGTAGTGGGACAGGTGGTCAGCCCCAGCATTTT.

CDR3 amino acids: CASSIGPRGNTEAFF. In nucleotides, the CDR3 is TGTGCCAGTAGTATAGGGCCCAGGGGGAACACTGAAGCTTTCTTT. The V and J genes are TRBV19 and TRBJ1-1; possibly TRBD1 for D (6 bases). The V and J ends lost 1 base and 1 base respectively, with 10 bases between them. CDR3 length equals 15 residues. CDR1 is LNHDA, CDR2 SQIVND, per germline (reference sequence).

The V and J genes are TRBV28 and TRBJ1-1, with 8 bases fitting TRBD1. CDR1 and CDR2 from the germline V gene are MDHEN and SYDVKM. CDR3 length equals 13 residues. Germline trimming cut 11 bases from V and 4 bases from J; bases unmatched to any gene: 9. The CDR3 region is CALQGGPVTEAFF. CDR3 DNA sequence: TGTGCCCTACAGGGGGGCCCAGTCACTGAAGCTTTCTTT.

The rearrangement links TRBV18 to TRBJ2-7; TRBD2 matches at 11 bases. CDR3 length: 15 residues. Germline lookup yields CDR1 KGHSH and CDR2 LQKENI. Losses at the gene ends were 3 bases for V and 6 bases for J; bases not matched to a gene: 7. CDR3 amino acids: CASSPPTSGMGEQYF. In nucleotides, the CDR3 is TGTGCCAGCTCACCCCCGACTAGCGGGATGGGCGAGCAGTACTTC.

The chain couples TRBV9 to TRBJ2-1; possible D gene TRBD1, 5 bases. The V gene's germline CDR1 is SGDLS and CDR2 YYNGEE. V lost 2 bases and J lost 10, with 19 bases in between. The CDR3 is made up of 15 amino acids. The CDR3 region has the DNA TGTGCCAGCAGCGTGTCGATTAGTGGGGCTACGGAGCAGTTCTTC. This encodes CASSVSISGATEQFF.

J is TRBJ1-1 and V is TRBV5-1, with TRBD1 as a possible D gene (5 bases). Germline V CDR1 and CDR2: SGHRS, YFSETQ. The V and J ends lost 0 bases and 1 base respectively, with 10 bases between them. This CDR3 comprises 15 residues. The CDR3 protein is CASSLGAGRNTEAFF. As DNA, the CDR3 is TGCGCCAGCAGCTTGGGGGCAGGGCGGAACACTGAAGCTTTCTTT.

The gene calls are TRBV6-1 and TRBJ2-1; 7 nucleotides match TRBD2. Trimming took 2 bases from V and 7 from J; bases not matched to a gene: 17. The germline CDR1 and CDR2 sequences are MNHNS and SASEGT. The CDR3 extends over 18 amino acids. CDR3 sequence: CASSEIIDQAGRRNEQFF. CDR3 coding DNA: TGTGCCAGCAGTGAAATCATCGACCAAGCGGGGCGAAGGAATGAGCAGTTCTTC.

The chain employs TRBV5-1 and TRBJ2-5, with TRBD2 identical over 11 bases. Looked up from germline, CDR1 is SGHRS and CDR2 is YFSETQ. The CDR3 contains 15 residues. The V gene end was trimmed by 3 bases and the J gene end by 4 bases; junction bases not matched to a gene: 5. The CDR3 loop reads CASSSLAGEGETQYF. CDR3 bases: TGCGCCAGCAGCTCACTAGCGGGAGAGGGAGAGACCCAGTACTTC. Filled out from reference TRBV5-1 and TRBJ2-5, the complete variable domain reads KAGVTQTPRYLIKTRGQQVTLSCSPISGHRSVSWYQQTPGQGLQFLFEYFSETQRNKGNFPGRFSGRQFSNSRSEMNVSTLELGDSALYLCASSSLAGEGETQYFGPGTRLLVL.

The rearrangement links TRBV19 to TRBJ1-1; maybe TRBD1 (6 bases). The germline V and J ends were trimmed by 9 bases and 8 bases, with 22 bases remaining between them. This CDR3 comprises 14 residues. The germline CDR1 and CDR2 sequences are LNHDA and SQIVND (reference sequence). The CDR3 protein is CASQSGQGRAEAFF. The CDR3, as DNA: TGTGCCAGCCAAAGCGGTCAGGGGCGGGCCGAAGCTTTCTTT.

This chain joins TRBV4-3 and TRBJ1-2, with a possible D match to TRBD1 (5 bases). Trimming pared 4 bases from V and 7 bases from J, leaving 13 bases between. This CDR3 has 13 residues. Per the germline V gene, CDR1 is LGHNA and CDR2 is YSLEER. CDR3 sequence reads: CASSLQGGFGYTF. The DNA for the CDR3 is TGCGCCAGCAGCCTTCAGGGAGGGTTTGGCTACACCTTC.

This rearrangement joins TRBV28 to TRBJ2-7; D may be TRBD2 (6 bases). Between the trimmed V and J ends, which lost 3 bases and 0 bases, there was a span of 9 bases. CDR3 length equals 14 residues. The V gene's germline CDR1 is MDHEN and CDR2 SYDVKM. The chain's CDR3 is CASSFPGGSYEQYF. The CDR3 DNA sequence: TGTGCCAGCAGTTTCCCCGGGGGCTCCTACGAGCAGTACTTC.

The chain is built from TRBV6-1 and TRBJ1-5; D may be TRBD1 (6 bases). Germline assignment: CDR1 MNHNS and CDR2 SASEGT. Trimming removed 2 bases from V and 0 bases from J, with 14 bases in between. The CDR3 has 17 residues. This chain's CDR3 is CASSEQDSSYSNQPQHF. The CDR3 DNA sequence: TGTGCCAGCAGTGAACAGGACAGTTCCTATAGCAATCAGCCCCAGCATTTT.

The genes are TRBV28 and TRBJ1-1, with 7 bases fitting TRBD1. From germline, CDR1 is MDHEN and CDR2 SYDVKM. The CDR3 sequence is 15 residues long. Unmatched junction bases numbered 6, after V lost 4 bases and J lost 1 base. The CDR3 nucleotides read TGTGCCAGCAGTTCCCTGACAGGGTCGAACACTGAAGCTTTCTTT. The encoded protein is CASSSLTGSNTEAFF.

This clone was seen just once. V is TRBV7-8 and J is TRBJ2-1; D remains ambiguous. Germline V lookup: CDR1 SGHVS, CDR2 FQNEAQ. The CDR3 consists of 13 residues. V lost 0 bases, J lost 4 bases, and 4 bases lay in between. The CDR3 reads CASSLARYNEQFF. CDR3 DNA: TGTGCCAGCAGCTTAGCCCGTTACAATGAGCAGTTCTTC.

Worth noting for this clone: The junction does not match germline at one end; this may be a read error. This sequence joins TRBV7-9 and TRBJ1-2; perhaps TRBD1 as D (6 bases). Looked up from germline, CDR1 is SEHNR and CDR2 is FQNEAQ (reference sequence). This CDR3 is built from 15 residues. In DNA, the CDR3 is TGTGCCAGCAGTTTAGGGGGGGGCGCCGACTATGGCTACACCTTC. Residues: CASSLGGGADYGYTF.

V and J are TRBV12-5 and TRBJ2-2; tentatively, D is TRBD1 (6 bases). Germline CDR1 is LGHNT and CDR2 is FRNRAP. V was cut by 7 bases and J by 4 bases, with 13 bases left in between. This CDR3 has 14 amino acids. The CDR3 DNA is TGTGCTAGTGATCAGGGGTCGATCACCGGGGAGCTGTTTTTT. Amino acid sequence: CASDQGSITGELFF.

The rearrangement links TRBV7-9 to TRBJ2-7; 11 nucleotides align to TRBD2. CDR3 length: 15 amino acids. Germline trimming cut 5 bases from V and 2 bases from J; bases unmatched to any gene: 5. The germline CDR1 and CDR2 sequences are SEHNR and FQNEAQ (reference sequence). CDR3 DNA: TGTGCCAGCAGCCCCACTAGCGGGAGACCCTACGAGCAGTACTTC. Its protein product is CASSPTSGRPYEQYF.